A single sample gave rise to the 13 T cell receptor beta chains below, sequenced in a study of regulatory T cells in long-lasting Graves disease. Arm-PCR of CDR3 regions and iRepertoire HTBI primers were the basis on which TCR beta libraries were built. TCRdb re-called the multiplex PCR reads through MiXCR, storing one row per CDR3 protein. Of roughly 700,000 distinct CDR3 sequences in the sample, around 30% are singletons; the top ten hold about 42%. As to time point: persistent/refractory GD, antithyroid drugs over 5 years with positive TRAb. RNA isolated from PBMCs was used to make the TCR library. The source was peripheral blood mononuclear cells (PBMCs), collected when the disease was refractory, from a patient treated with antithyroid drugs. Receptor source: a female donor with Graves disease.

The rearrangement joins TRBV7-2 to TRBJ2-7; D could derive from TRBD1 or TRBD2 (5 bases each). Germline CDR1 SGHTA, CDR2 FQGNSA. The CDR3 runs 15 residues. V lost 4 bases to trimming and J lost 3 bases, with 16 bases between them. The CDR3, as DNA: TGTGCCAGCAGCTCTTTACTGGGACCGAGCTACGAGCAGTACTTC. It translates to CASSSLLGPSYEQYF.

This clonotype was seen only a few times. The V gene is TRBV24-1, the J gene TRBJ1-5; D is undetermined. V was clipped by 12 bases and J by 6 bases, with 11 bases between them. CDR1 and CDR2 (germline): KGHDR, SFDVKD. The CDR3 extends over 11 amino acids. CDR3 sequence reads: CAPALFQPQHF. The DNA of the CDR3 is TGTGCCCCCGCCCTTTTTCAGCCCCAGCATTTT.

This clonotype was observed a few times. This chain uses TRBV7-2 with TRBJ2-2, with 7 bases aligning to TRBD2. V dropped 1 base and J dropped 0; count of bases not matched to a gene: 8. Per the germline V gene, CDR1 is SGHTA and CDR2 is FQGNSA. The CDR3 has 18 residues. The CDR3 nucleotides are TGTGCCAGCAGCTTAGTCTGGGCGGGAGCCCCGAACACCGGGGAGCTGTTTTTT. Translating it yields CASSLVWAGAPNTGELFF.

The rearrangement links TRBV5-4 to TRBJ2-6; 9 bases are a match to TRBD2. Germline CDR1 reads SGHNT; CDR2 reads YYREEE (reference sequence). V lost 0 bases to trimming and J lost 0 bases; unmatched junction nucleotides: 7. The CDR3 has 19 residues. DNA of the CDR3: TGTGCCAGCAGCTTGGTAGCGGGAGTTCCCTGCTCTGGGGCCAACGTCCTGACTTTC. Its translation: CASSLVAGVPCSGANVLTF.

The rearrangement links TRBV20-1 to TRBJ2-4, with D unresolved. Germline loops: CDR1 DFQATT, CDR2 SNEGSKA (reference sequence). Trimming removed 5 bases at V and 5 bases at J, with 10 bases between. The CDR3 runs to 12 residues. CDR3 region: CSAGRAENIQYF. The CDR3 DNA is TGCAGTGCTGGACGGGCGGAAAACATTCAGTACTTC.

This clonotype has just a few counts. The genes are TRBV6-1 and TRBJ1-2; D may be TRBD1 (5 bases). Trimming removed 2 bases at V and 4 bases at J, with 11 bases between. Germline assignment: CDR1 MNHNS and CDR2 SASEGT. The CDR3 extends over 14 amino acids. CDR3 amino acids: CASSELGTRYGYTF. The CDR3, as DNA: TGTGCCAGCAGTGAACTCGGGACTCGCTATGGCTACACCTTC.

There are a few counts of this clonotype. This chain joins TRBV10-3 and TRBJ2-7, with D perhaps given as TRBD1 or TRBD2 (5 bases each). V was trimmed by 0 bases and J by 5 bases, leaving 17 bases between them. Germline loops: CDR1 ENHRY, CDR2 SYGVKD. The CDR3 contains 16 residues. CDR3 in DNA: TGTGCCATCAGTGAGTCGTCGGCAGGGTCGGGAAACGAGCAGTACTTC. Its protein is CAISESSAGSGNEQYF.

This sequence joins TRBV27 and TRBJ1-6; D may be TRBD1 (6 bases). V was clipped by 6 bases and J by 9 bases, with 21 bases between them. This CDR3 comprises 16 residues. From germline, CDR1 is MNHEY and CDR2 SMNVEV (reference sequence). The CDR3, as DNA: TGTGCCAGCAGACTTGACAATACAGGGTTCCGTTCACCCCTCCACTTT. Protein product: CASRLDNTGFRSPLHF.

This clonotype came up many times. The chain links TRBV7-2 to TRBJ2-5, with D unresolved. V lost 3 bases and J 2 bases, leaving 13 bases between the germline ends. Germline loops: CDR1 SGHTA, CDR2 FQGNSA. The CDR3 spans 15 residues. CDR3 nucleotide sequence: TGTGCCAGCAGCTTCTCCCCAGGCGAGCAAGAGACCCAGTACTTC. Amino acids: CASSFSPGEQETQYF.

This chain links TRBV30 with TRBJ1-6; possible D gene TRBD1, 5 bases. CDR3 size: 13 residues. CDR1 is GTSNPN and CDR2 is SVGIG in the germline V gene (reference sequence). Trimming removed 5 bases at V and 7 bases at J, with 12 bases between. DNA for the CDR3: TGTGCCTGGCAGGGTTTTGGGAATTCACCCCTCCACTTT. Its protein is CAWQGFGNSPLHF.

This clonotype was recorded many times. The chain carries TRBV20-1 and TRBJ1-5; TRBD1 is a possible D gene (5 bases). V shed 0 bases and J shed 5 bases, with 14 bases lying between them. CDR3 length equals 15 residues. CDR1 is DFQATT and CDR2 is SNEGSKA in the germline V gene (reference sequence). In DNA form, the CDR3 reads TGCAGTGCTAGAGATGACCCAGGGTGGGATCAGCCCCAGCATTTT. As protein: CSARDDPGWDQPQHF.

The chain uses TRBV10-3 and TRBJ1-4; tentatively, D is TRBD1 (5 bases). Looked up from germline, CDR1 is ENHRY and CDR2 is SYGVKD. The CDR3 sequence is 11 residues long. V shed 4 bases and J shed 8 bases, with 5 bases lying between them. The CDR3 reads CAISGGEKLFF. CDR3 nucleotides: TGTGCCATCAGTGGGGGCGAAAAACTGTTTTTT.

The CDR3 reads CASSIGASYQPQHF. CDR3 sequence (DNA): TGTGCCAGTAGTATAGGGGCCTCTTATCAGCCCCAGCATTTT. The rearrangement uses TRBV19 and TRBJ1-5; no definite D call. Germline V gene data show CDR1 as LNHDA and CDR2 as SQIVND (reference sequence). This CDR3 has 14 residues. The ends were cut back, 1 base at V and 5 bases at J, with 9 bases in the middle.